This T cell receptor beta chain originates from a study of shared clonotypes between healthy human individuals. Regarding the study as a whole: What limited the represented genetic and exposure-history diversity was the small number of donors.

With 7 bases removed from V and 7 bases from J, the gap between germline ends came to 14 bases. In germline, CDR1 is SNHLY, CDR2 FYNNEI. The CDR3 length is 13 residues. This clone was recorded once. Its antigen remains unidentified. Clones were read by immunoSEQ multiplex PCR, and TCRdb kept only the in-frame ones, dropping some. Counted here are more than 1,200,000 clones, roughly 98.5% occurring once; the ten biggest clones make up around 0.33%. V and J are TRBV2 and TRBJ2-1; D may be TRBD1 (5 bases). The source is a man under 40 in good health. The sequenced sample was naive CD4+ T cells sorted from blood. This sample's subset: CD45RA+ positively selected. The CDR3 DNA sequence: TGTGCCAGCATTGCCCCAGGGATAAATGAGCAGTTCTTC. Protein product: CASIAPGINEQFF.